Listed below are T cell receptor beta chains from one sample, sequenced in a study of blood T cells in healthy people across ages. TCRdb analysed the 5' RACE reads with MiXCR anew, one entry per CDR3 protein. The repertoire consists of 790,000 or so distinct CDR3 sequences, with around 45% occurring once and the leading ten covering 15% to 20%. The sample taken for sequencing was blood. The receptors shown here come from an elderly man in good health. Each CDR3 is given with its conserved first and last residue. The D gene is left open where the match is weak. Only part of the rows carry a size: once, few, many, or a class if the clone is expanded.

v_gene	d_gene	abundance	j_gene	CDR3nt	CDR3aa
TRBV25-1	TRBD1	NA	TRBJ2-7	TGTGCCAGCAGTCAGGACAGGGTGAGGAACGAGCAGTACTTC	CASSQDRVRNEQYF
TRBV4-2	NA	NA	TRBJ2-5	TGTGCCAGCAGCCAAGGTTTTGGGGGAGAGCAAGAGACCCAGTACTTC	CASSQGFGGEQETQYF
TRBV11-2	NA	once	TRBJ2-7	TGTGCCAGCAGCCTGCGATGGGACGGTGCCTACGAGCAGTACTTC	CASSLRWDGAYEQYF
TRBV29-1	NA	NA	TRBJ1-1	TGCAGCGTTGAAGGAACAGGAACCGACACTGAAGCTTTCTTT	CSVEGTGTDTEAFF
TRBV24-1	TRBD1	once	TRBJ2-2	TGTGCCACCAGTGACCTGGGACAGGGCACCGGGGAGCTGTTTTTT	CATSDLGQGTGELFF
TRBV28	NA	NA	TRBJ2-7	TGTGCCAGCAGTCTACTACAGGAACCCTACGAGCAGTACTTC	CASSLLQEPYEQYF
TRBV20-1	NA	NA	TRBJ2-7	TGCAGTGCTAGAGATGATTGGCAGGGGCTGAACGAGCAGTACTTC	CSARDDWQGLNEQYF
TRBV28	NA	NA	TRBJ2-7	TGTGCCAGCATTAAGGGGTCCTTACACGAGCAGTACTTC	CASIKGSLHEQYF
TRBV25-1	NA	NA	TRBJ1-2	TGTGCCAGCAGCAAAACCGGCAGAACAGTAGCCACCTTC	CASSKTGRTVATF
TRBV7-2	TRBD2	few	TRBJ2-4	TGTGCCAGCAGCTTAGCGCGGCGGGAGAGGGGAAACATTCAGTACTTC	CASSLARRERGNIQYF
TRBV3-1	TRBD2	NA	TRBJ2-7	TGTGCCAGCAGCCATGGAAGGCAAGTAGCGGGAGCAGGCTACGAGCAGTACTTC	CASSHGRQVAGAGYEQYF
TRBV20-1	NA	NA	TRBJ2-7	TGCAGTGCTAGCCCCCCAGCGGGCCTCAATGAGCAGTACTTC	CSASPPAGLNEQYF
TRBV10-3	TRBD2	once	TRBJ2-1	TGTGCCATCAGTGACCCCAGCGGGGGGTTGCATGAGCAGTTCTTC	CAISDPSGGLHEQFF
TRBV12-3/TRBV12-4	NA	NA	TRBJ1-4	TGTGCCAGCAGTTTCGGGTATGAAAAACTGTTTTTT	CASSFGYEKLFF
TRBV11-3	NA	few	TRBJ2-1	TGTGCCAGCAGCCTCCAGGGGGGACTGGGTAATGAGCAGTTCTTC	CASSLQGGLGNEQFF